This record concerns one TCR beta chain sequence. Its matching antigen is unknown. This record comes from a study of T cell responses to AZD1222 COVID-19 vaccine. Findings and caveats of the study: Just a handful of people given AZD1222 tested seropositive at baseline. Spike-specific TCR breadth rose after two AZD1222 doses, and depth rose as well. Regions 160-218 and 743-854 held dominance among vaccine-associated CD4 TCRs, which spanned spike.

The method was immunoSEQ multiplex PCR; TCRdb's version includes in-frame clones alone and lacks a portion of them. This table has some 100,000 clones, approximately 87% appearing once. V trimming: 5 bases; J trimming: 0 bases; junction bases outside the gene matches: 15. This CDR3 region has 20 residues. Germline loops: CDR1 SGHRS, CDR2 YFSETQ. This TCR was sampled from an adult who received the AZD1222 COVID-19 vaccine. The material sequenced was peripheral blood, taken 28 days after the second AZD1222 dose. This sequence joins TRBV5-1 and TRBJ2-6, with 9 positions matching TRBD1. CDR3 nucleotide sequence: TGCGCCAGCAGACCGCTCCTTGCACAGGGGGCAATCTCTGGGGCCAACGTCCTGACTTTC. It yields the protein CASRPLLAQGAISGANVLTF. Looking up the rest from reference TRBV5-1 and TRBJ2-6 gives the full variable domain: KAGVTQTPRYLIKTRGQQVTLSCSPISGHRSVSWYQQTPGQGLQFLFEYFSETQRNKGNFPGRFSGRQFSNSRSEMNVSTLELGDSALYLCASRPLLAQGAISGANVLTFGAGSRLTVL.